The entry that follows covers one TCR beta chain sequence. Its antigen is not identified. The data originate from a study of OX40 agonist ivuxolimab in advanced cancers. The wider study: The group had a mean age of approximately 60 years, ranged from 23 to 79, and was around 86% male. Overall study findings and caveats: At 0.1 to 3.0 mg/kg and by week 6, CD4+ and CD8+ T cells in the blood had expanded clonally.

CDR1 is KGHSH and CDR2 is LQKENI in the germline V gene. Trimming took 8 bases from V and 5 from J, leaving 9 bases between them. The CDR3 is made up of 12 amino acids. This table comes from immunoSEQ multiplex PCR, and its TCRdb copy is limited to in-frame clones, with some not included. The table records more than 80,000 clones, around nine tenths of them present only once. Enrollment shut out patients with autoimmune disease history or systemic immunosuppression. Sample: CD4+ or CD8+ T cells sorted from blood, taken in a trial of the OX40 agonist ivuxolimab. This sequence was found in an adult with an advanced solid tumor such as melanoma, head and neck, liver or kidney cancer. J is TRBJ2-2 and V is TRBV18; D unclear. CDR3 residues: CASPMGTGELFF. As DNA, the CDR3 is TGTGCCAGCCCCATGGGGACCGGGGAGCTGTTTTTT.